Reported below is one T cell receptor (beta chain). This clone was found a few times. Its binding antigen is unknown. No much larger clone exists at a distance of one base, and base qualities are not known. The sample's time point, from its label and the paper: week 11, during vaccination. Every vaccine dose consisted of 300 ug of a 20-mer mutant IDH1 peptide in Montanide, administered subcutaneously together with topical imiquimod. Newly diagnosed WHO grade 3 or 4 IDH1-mutant astrocytomas showing loss of nuclear ATRX were present in the donors. The samples were drawn from NOA16, a multicentre, single-arm, open-label phase I trial in Germany that tested a mutant IDH1 peptide vaccine in humans for the first time. Genomic DNA for TCRB sequencing was extracted from EDTA blood using the DNeasy Blood and Tissue Kit. V trim: 11 bases; J trim: 3 bases; unmatched bases: 7. The germline V gene encodes CDR1 SEHNR and CDR2 FQNEAQ (reference sequence). Measured from the cysteine to the phenylalanine, the CDR3 is 12 residues long. Only CDR3 DNA is held: 36 bases, read in frame from base 1.

The sample originates from a study of a mutant IDH1 vaccine in newly diagnosed glioma (dated by TCRdb to the early 2020s). Regarding the research as a whole: Patients were given eight vaccinations, in weeks 1, 3, 5, 7, 11, 15, 19 and 23, which matched visits V03 through V10. Prior to enrollment, standard therapy consisting of radiotherapy alone, temozolomide alone, or radiochemotherapy with temozolomide had been administered to patients, with the combination being received by most patients. Peripheral blood was drawn at six visits: V03 (baseline), V05, V07, V10, V12 and V13. For exploratory analyses, longitudinal TCRB deep sequencing was carried out in 25 treated patients wherever samples were available. Vaccination was initiated 4-6 weeks after radiotherapy alone, or concurrently with temozolomide cycles in the chemotherapy-containing groups. Of the roughly 34 treated patients, approximately 60% were male and about 38% were female, and the mean age was approximately 37 years.

Preparation of the library involved the immunoSEQ multiplex PCR assay. Rearranged TCR beta chain sequences were amplified using the hsTCRB Kit according to the manufacturer's protocol. TCRB libraries were sequenced on an Illumina MiSeq. As for how the authors treated the data: Demultiplexing, trimming and gene mapping were performed with the kit vendor's proprietary platform. The source is immuneACCESS, and TCRdb retained only in-frame sequences with V and J called. Part of the clones is not carried over; for the studies checked, unresolved V genes explain less than half of this, and the remainder is unexplained. Clonal size and the V and J genes are those of that table, whereas D and trimming came from the DNA. For this sample the table gives some 33,000 clones, of which around four fifths were detected only once. In total, the top ten clones hold roughly 22% of the sample. Points the paper makes about the study in general: Vaccine-induced immune responses across multiple MHC alleles were detected in 93.3% of patients. It was noted by the authors that analyses of patient blood samples could not be reproduced owing to sample limitations. PBMC samples for TCRB deep sequencing were selected based on availability. Changes in the top peripheral T cell clonotypes picked up by TCRB sequencing did not appear to be linked to pseudoprogression.

The chain links TRBV7-9 with TRBJ2-7; the junction holds 7 bases that match TRBD2. Sample: PBMCs, taken from a glioma patient whose treatment included an IDH1 peptide vaccine. The sequence derives from a young man with glioma. The CDR3: CAAKGDYYEQYF. The DNA sequence is TGTGCCGCAAAAGGGGACTACTACGAGCAGTACTTC.